The 19 T cell receptor beta chains reported below all come from one sample, sequenced in a study of blood T cell repertoires in COVID-19. Produced via immunoSEQ multiplex PCR; TCRdb's table is partial and in-frame only. The table lists 100,000 to 150,000 clones, around 83% of them singletons. Sequencing input: peripheral blood. These receptors originate from a man older than 75 with active or convalescent COVID-19.

The chain joins TRBV2 to TRBJ2-1; 8 positions match TRBD2. Looked up from germline, CDR1 is SNHLY and CDR2 is FYNNEI. The CDR3 totals 15 residues. With V trimmed by 4 bases and J by 4 bases, 6 bases remained unmatched. The CDR3 region is CASSGQRGSYNEQFF. CDR3 in DNA: TGTGCCAGCAGTGGGCAGCGGGGGAGTTACAATGAGCAGTTCTTC.

The V gene is TRBV5-1, the J gene TRBJ1-2, with D possibly being TRBD1 (6 bases). The germline V gene encodes CDR1 SGHRS and CDR2 YFSETQ. The CDR3 runs to 14 residues. With 9 bases removed from V and 4 bases from J, the gap between germline ends came to 19 bases. For the CDR3, the DNA is TGCGCCAACCCAGACAGGACCTCTTCCTATGGCTACACCTTC. Its translation: CANPDRTSSYGYTF.

This chain links TRBV10-3 with TRBJ1-1; TRBD1 might be the D (5 bases). Germline V gene sequence: CDR1 ENHRY, CDR2 SYGVKD. The CDR3 contains 16 residues. V was cut by 9 bases and J by 0 bases, with 20 bases left in between. The DNA for the CDR3 is TGTGCCATTCAAGTAACCACAGGAGGGATGAACACTGAAGCTTTCTTT. The encoded protein is CAIQVTTGGMNTEAFF.

This chain joins TRBV7-3 and TRBJ1-6; 10 bases match TRBD1. CDR1 and CDR2 (germline): SGHTA, FQGTGA. V lost 5 bases and J lost 7; bases outside the gene matches: 5. This CDR3 spans 15 amino acids. The CDR3 nucleotides read TGTGCCAGCAGCCACGACAGGGGGCCCAATTCACCCCTCCACTTT. Residues: CASSHDRGPNSPLHF. Drawing the rest from reference TRBV7-3 and TRBJ1-6, the complete variable domain is GAGVSQTPSNKVTEKGKYVELRCDPISGHTALYWYRQSLGQGPEFLIYFQGTGAADDSGLPNDRFFAVRPEGSVSTLKIQRTERGDSAVYLCASSHDRGPNSPLHFGNGTRLTVT.

The chain recombines TRBV6-5 with TRBJ1-2, with 8 bases matching TRBD1. V gave up 8 bases and J gave up 7 bases; unmatched junction bases: 12. There are 14 residues in the CDR3. Per the germline V gene, CDR1 is MNHEY and CDR2 is SVGAGI. The CDR3 region has the DNA TGTGCCAGCGCCCCAGGACAGGGAAGTCTTGGCTACACCTTC. Amino acid sequence: CASAPGQGSLGYTF.

This clone was seen only a few times. The chain couples TRBV6-5 to TRBJ1-2; 7 bases line up with TRBD1. The CDR3 length is 13 residues. Germline values: CDR1 MNHEY, CDR2 SVGAGI. V shed 6 bases and J 1 base; nucleotides not matched to a gene: 2. The CDR3 nucleotides are TGTGCCAGCAGAAGGGACAGTAACTATGGCTACACCTTC. Amino acids: CASRRDSNYGYTF.

The chain joins TRBV7-9 to TRBJ1-4, with 10 bases lining up with TRBD1. J was trimmed by 8 bases and V by 5 bases; bases with no gene match: 5. The CDR3 has 14 amino acids. Per germline, CDR1 SEHNR and CDR2 FQNEAQ (reference sequence). CDR3 DNA: TGTGCCAGCAGCACCGGGACAGGGGACGAAAAACTGTTTTTT. Translated, it gives CASSTGTGDEKLFF.

The rearrangement joins TRBV7-2 to TRBJ1-1; possibly TRBD1 for D (6 bases). Germline lookup yields CDR1 SGHTA and CDR2 FQGNSA. Trimming removed 3 bases from V and 5 bases from J, with 16 bases in between. This CDR3 is built from 15 residues. CDR3 nucleotides: TGTGCCAGCAGCTTGGGCAGGGGCGCTTGGACTGAAGCTTTCTTT. It codes for CASSLGRGAWTEAFF.

The chain joins TRBV6-1 to TRBJ2-1; TRBD1 agrees at 12 bases. CDR1 is MNHNS and CDR2 is SASEGT in the germline V gene. V trimming: 4 bases; J trimming: 4 bases; junction bases outside the gene matches: 8. CDR3 length: 17 residues. CDR3 nucleotides: TGTGCCAGCAGTGTCCTCGGGACAGGGGGCGGGTACAATGAGCAGTTCTTC. Its translation: CASSVLGTGGGYNEQFF.

This clone occurred a few times. The chain has TRBV18 and TRBJ1-5; D is possibly TRBD1 (6 bases). The germline V gene encodes CDR1 KGHSH and CDR2 LQKENI. The CDR3 is made up of 16 amino acids. V dropped 2 bases and J dropped 2 bases, with 13 bases sitting between them. The CDR3 spells CASSPVRTAGNQPQHF. Here the CDR3 DNA reads TGTGCCAGCTCACCAGTTAGGACAGCGGGCAATCAGCCCCAGCATTTT.

This clone was seen more than once but under ten times. Other nucleotide sequences in the sample specify the same CDR3. The gene calls are TRBV11-2 and TRBJ1-2, with 11 nucleotides matching TRBD1. Germline CDR1 reads SGHAT; CDR2 reads FQNNGV. With V trimmed by 4 bases and J by 7 bases, 5 bases remained unmatched. This CDR3 is built from 14 residues. The CDR3 DNA reads as TGTGCCAGCAGCTCGAGGACAGGGGGCTTTGGCTACACCTTC. Protein sequence: CASSSRTGGFGYTF. Filled out from reference TRBV11-2 and TRBJ1-2, the complete variable domain reads EAGVAQSPRYKIIEKRQSVAFWCNPISGHATLYWYQQILGQGPKLLIQFQNNGVVDDSQLPKDRFSAERLKGVDSTLKIQPAKLEDSAVYLCASSSRTGGFGYTFGSGTRLTVV.

V gene TRBV28 combines with J gene TRBJ1-1, with D unclear. V shed 2 bases and J shed 6 bases, with 7 bases lying between them. The CDR3 is 12 amino acids. The germline V gene has CDR1 MDHEN and CDR2 SYDVKM. The CDR3 DNA sequence: TGTGCCAGCAGTTTAGGTGCGTCTGAAGCTTTCTTT. This gives the protein CASSLGASEAFF.

The V gene is TRBV24-1, the J gene TRBJ2-3; TRBD2 aligns across 7 bases. The germline CDR1 and CDR2 sequences are KGHDR and SFDVKD. The V gene end was trimmed by 1 base and the J gene end by 12 bases; junction bases not matched to a gene: 6. The CDR3 is made up of 13 amino acids. The CDR3 protein is CATSDFGGGFQYF. CDR3 in DNA: TGTGCCACCAGTGATTTTGGGGGGGGGTTTCAGTATTTT.

This chain connects TRBV30 to TRBJ1-5; no clear D gene. The germline gives CDR1 GTSNPN, CDR2 SVGIG (reference sequence). V was clipped by 0 bases and J by 5 bases, with 8 bases between them. This CDR3 has 13 amino acids. The DNA for the CDR3 is TGTGCCTGGAGTGTTCAGGTGGATCAGCCCCAGCATTTT. As protein: CAWSVQVDQPQHF.

The rearrangement uses TRBV6-6 and TRBJ1-1; D is ambiguous. CDR3 length: 13 residues. Looked up from germline, CDR1 is MNHNY and CDR2 is SVGAGI (reference sequence). V was cut by 7 bases and J by 4 bases, with 13 bases left in between. The CDR3 DNA reads as TGTGCCAGCACCCCGGCTTCGGGCACTGAAGCTTTCTTT. Residues: CASTPASGTEAFF.

This chain connects TRBV18 to TRBJ2-6, with TRBD1 matching over 12 bases. This CDR3 has 18 amino acids. Germline V lookup: CDR1 KGHSH, CDR2 LQKENI. The ends lost 0 bases at V and 4 bases at J; junction bases unmatched: 4. CDR3 nucleotide sequence: TGTGCCAGCTCACCACCGGGACAGGGGGCGCTAGGGGCCAACGTCCTGACTTTC. Translated: CASSPPGQGALGANVLTF.

This chain links TRBV5-1 with TRBJ2-1; 9 positions match TRBD1. The length of the CDR3 is 15 residues. Germline V lookup: CDR1 SGHRS, CDR2 YFSETQ. Trimming took 0 bases from V and 4 from J; bases not matched to a gene: 2. As DNA, the CDR3 is TGCGCCAGCAGCTTGGTACAGGGGGCTTACAATGAGCAGTTCTTC. Its translation is CASSLVQGAYNEQFF.

J is TRBJ2-7 and V is TRBV5-5; 7 bases are a match to TRBD2. Germline V gene lookup returns CDR1 SGHKS and CDR2 YYEKEE (reference sequence). The V gene end was trimmed by 1 base and the J gene end by 3 bases; junction bases not matched to a gene: 4. CDR3 length equals 14 residues. The CDR3 loop is CASSLRGEGYEQYF. Written as DNA, the CDR3 is TGTGCCAGCAGCTTGCGGGGGGAGGGCTACGAGCAGTACTTC.

The rearrangement joins TRBV12-5 to TRBJ2-7; D is perhaps TRBD1 (5 bases). The germline V and J ends were trimmed by 0 bases and 0 bases, with 12 bases remaining between them. CDR1 is LGHNT, CDR2 FRNRAP, per germline. This CDR3 is built from 16 residues. The DNA of the CDR3 is TGTGCTAGTGGTTTGGTACAAGTCAGGGACTCCTACGAGCAGTACTTC. Its translation is CASGLVQVRDSYEQYF.